The T cell receptor (beta chain) under discussion was sequenced for a study of early T cells in non-severe SARS-CoV-2 infection. This clonotype was seen repeatedly, ten times or more. The CDR3 is 15 amino acids. Trimming left V 1 base short and J 1 base short, with 11 bases between. Germline V gene lookup returns CDR1 SGHDT and CDR2 YYEEEE. Each CDR3 protein is one row after TCRdb ran MiXCR on the 5' RACE reads. Of tens of thousands of distinct CDR3 sequences in the sample, 5.3% were seen once. Sequenced input: whole blood. The V and J genes are TRBV5-6 and TRBJ1-1; tentative D call: TRBD1 (6 bases). The source is an adult who was a healthcare worker with PCR-confirmed SARS-CoV-2 infection or an uninfected control (not recorded which). The CDR3 DNA reads as TGTGCCAGCAGCTTGTGGGGGACACGGAACACTGAAGCTTTCTTT. Translated, it gives CASSLWGTRNTEAFF.